Following are 19 T cell receptor beta chains from one sample sequenced in a study of glioma-infiltrating T cells. TCR alpha and beta CDR3 regions were amplified from RNA using iRepertoire nested multiplex PCR. TCRdb re-called the multiplex PCR reads with MiXCR, one entry per CDR3 protein. The sample contains some 180,000 distinct CDR3 sequences, more than 25% of which appear only once. Input material: glioma tissue, nonneoplastic brain tissue, or PBMCs (not recorded which). The receptors derive from a human donor with low-grade glioma or glioblastoma, undergoing nonglioma brain surgery, or in good health (not recorded which).

Note on this clonotype: A read error may be the cause here, since a much bigger clone is one base away. This chain joins TRBV7-2 and TRBJ2-1, with 10 bases lining up with TRBD1. The CDR3 totals 15 residues. Looked up from germline, CDR1 is SGHTA and CDR2 is FQGNSA. The CDR3 nucleotides are TGTGCCAGCAGACTAGGACAGGGGGGATACAATGAGAAGTTCTTC. Protein sequence: CASRLGQGGYNEKFF.

The chain combines TRBV18 with TRBJ2-3, with D perhaps TRBD1 or TRBD2 (5 bases each). Germline V lookup: CDR1 KGHSH, CDR2 LQKENI. Trimming stripped 6 bases from V and 6 bases from J, with 19 bases between. CDR3 size: 15 residues. The CDR3 DNA is TGTGCCAGCTCCCCTTACCCCTGGGGACCCGATACGCAGTATTTT. As protein: CASSPYPWGPDTQYF.

This clonotype was counted many times. The chain couples TRBV7-9 to TRBJ1-6; D remains unclear. With 4 bases removed from V and 7 bases from J, the gap between germline ends came to 8 bases. Germline V gives CDR1 SEHNR, CDR2 FQNEAQ (reference sequence). The CDR3 consists of 13 residues. The CDR3 here is CASSSPQNSPLHF. The CDR3 DNA is TGTGCCAGCAGCTCGCCCCAAAATTCACCCCTCCACTTT.

The rearrangement joins TRBV15 to TRBJ2-5, with 9 bases lining up with TRBD2. V was pared by 1 base and J by 5 bases, with 5 bases of the junction left unmatched. CDR3 length: 15 residues. Germline assignment: CDR1 LNHNV and CDR2 YYDKDF (reference sequence). In DNA, the CDR3 is TGTGCCACCAGCAGAGCGGGGACTAGCCGGGAGACCCAGTACTTC. Translated, it gives CATSRAGTSRETQYF.

This sequence joins TRBV28 and TRBJ1-2; D possibly corresponds to TRBD1 (6 bases). V dropped 1 base and J dropped 9 bases, with 18 bases sitting between them. CDR1 and CDR2 from the germline V gene are MDHEN and SYDVKM. The CDR3 spans 15 residues. For the CDR3, the DNA is TGTGCCAGCAGTTTATCGAAGCGGACAGAGGGAAGCTACACCTTC. This encodes CASSLSKRTEGSYTF.

This clonotype was detected many times. V gene TRBV29-1 combines with J gene TRBJ1-1; 8 bases are a match to TRBD1. Germline V gene sequence: CDR1 SQVTM, CDR2 ANQGSEA. Trimming cost V 7 bases and J 3 bases; bases outside gene matches: 7. The CDR3 spans 13 residues. CDR3 protein: CSAGQGVDTEAFF. The CDR3 region has the DNA TGCAGCGCTGGACAGGGTGTGGACACTGAAGCTTTCTTT. Full variable domain (remainder filled in from reference TRBV29-1 and TRBJ1-1): SAVISQKPSRDICQRGTSLTIQCQVDSQVTMMFWYRQQPGQSLTLIATANQGSEATYESGFVIDKFPISRPNLTFSTLTVSNMSPEDSSIYLCSAGQGVDTEAFFGQGTRLTVV.

In DNA, the CDR3 is TGTGCCAGCAGCCCGACAGGGAGGGAGTACGAGCAGTACTTC. This codes for CASSPTGREYEQYF. V gene TRBV5-4 combines with J gene TRBJ2-7; D possibly uses TRBD1 or TRBD2 (7 bases each). This CDR3 region has 14 residues. V was clipped by 4 bases and J by 4 bases, with 15 bases between them. Germline assignment: CDR1 SGHNT and CDR2 YYREEE (reference sequence).

This clonotype showed up many times. The rearrangement links TRBV3-1 to TRBJ2-1; D remains ambiguous. This CDR3 is 13 amino acids long. Germline lookup yields CDR1 LGHDT and CDR2 YNNKEL (reference sequence). V gave up 1 base and J gave up 5 bases, with 6 bases separating them. CDR3 in DNA: TGTGCCAGCAGCCAAGTCCACGACAATGAGCAGTTCTTC. Translation gives CASSQVHDNEQFF.

Turning to this clonotype: A junction end diverges from the germline sequence, so it may reflect a read error. The V gene is TRBV6-1, the J gene TRBJ1-1; no clear D gene. In germline, CDR1 is MNHNS, CDR2 SASEGT. CDR3 length: 14 amino acids. This CDR3 is CASRTKGRNTETFF. The CDR3 bases are TGTGCCAGCAGGACCAAAGGTAGAAACACTGAAACTTTCTTT.

Turning to this clonotype: Just one base apart from a much larger clone, this may be a read error. The J gene is TRBJ2-1, the V gene TRBV5-4; TRBD1 or TRBD2 may be the D gene (6 bases each). Germline lookup yields CDR1 SGHNT and CDR2 YYREEE (reference sequence). The CDR3 consists of 15 residues. The CDR3 bases are TGTGTCAGCAGCTTGAGCCGGGGGCAGGAGAATGAGCAGTTCTTC. Translation: CVSSLSRGQENEQFF.

This clonotype was detected only a few times. The chain recombines TRBV7-6 with TRBJ2-1; 11 bases match TRBD1. The CDR3 sequence is 19 residues long. CDR1 and CDR2 (germline): SGHVS, FNYEAQ. The trim removed 5 bases at V and 7 bases at J, leaving 19 bases unmatched. The CDR3 sequence: CASSRTNRFGTGGRNEQFF. The CDR3, as DNA: TGTGCCAGCAGCCGTACGAACCGCTTCGGGACAGGGGGTAGAAATGAGCAGTTCTTC.

This clonotype was detected many times. J is TRBJ1-1 and V is TRBV15; tentatively, D is TRBD1 (5 bases). CDR1 and CDR2 from the germline V gene are LNHNV and YYDKDF (reference sequence). The V and J ends lost 0 bases and 4 bases respectively, with 15 bases between them. This CDR3 is built from 16 residues. CDR3 residues: CATSRDRVAGSTEAFF. The CDR3 DNA sequence: TGTGCCACCAGCAGAGATCGGGTGGCAGGGTCCACTGAAGCTTTCTTT.

Remarks on this clonotype: Germline and junction disagree at one end, which may indicate a read error. The CDR3 DNA sequence: TGTGCCAGCAATTACAAAGGGACAACGCAGTATTTT. It translates to CASNYKGTTQYF. This chain links TRBV6-2 or TRBV6-3 with TRBJ2-3; D perhaps matches TRBD1 (6 bases). Germline CDR1 is MNHEY and CDR2 is SVGEGT. The CDR3 consists of 12 residues.

The chain carries TRBV29-1 and TRBJ2-4, with D hard to call. Germline CDR1 and CDR2: SQVTM and ANQGSEA. The CDR3 runs 14 residues. Trimming shortened V by 1 base and J by 0 bases, and 7 bases separated the two germline ends. The CDR3 protein is CSVEVMLAKNIQYF. CDR3 sequence (DNA): TGCAGCGTTGAAGTAATGTTAGCCAAAAACATTCAGTACTTC.

The chain couples TRBV29-1 to TRBJ1-5; D might be TRBD1 (5 bases). CDR3 length: 12 residues. Germline V gene sequence: CDR1 SQVTM, CDR2 ANQGSEA. V lost 7 bases, J lost 5 bases, and 12 bases lay in between. CDR3: CSGRDGDQPQHF. CDR3 sequence (DNA): TGCAGCGGGAGGGACGGAGATCAGCCCCAGCATTTT.

V gene TRBV6-4 combines with J gene TRBJ1-1, with D possibly matching TRBD1 (6 bases). This CDR3 region has 14 residues. Germline lookup yields CDR1 MRHNA and CDR2 SNTAGT. V was cut by 2 bases and J by 4 bases, with 11 bases left in between. The CDR3 sequence: CASSDGQLGTEAFF. DNA for the CDR3: TGTGCCAGCAGTGACGGACAGTTGGGCACTGAAGCTTTCTTT.

The chain links TRBV30 to TRBJ2-3; 11 nucleotides match TRBD2. The CDR3 is 14 amino acids. With V trimmed by 6 bases and J by 0 bases, 2 bases remained unmatched. Germline V gives CDR1 GTSNPN, CDR2 SVGIG (reference sequence). The CDR3 DNA is TGTGCCTGTGGGACTAGCGGCAGCACAGATACGCAGTATTTT. Translated, it gives CACGTSGSTDTQYF.

This clonotype showed up many times. The V and J genes are TRBV15 and TRBJ2-5; D possibly corresponds to TRBD2 (6 bases). Per the germline V gene, CDR1 is LNHNV and CDR2 is YYDKDF (reference sequence). Trimming took 1 base from V and 3 from J, leaving 6 bases between them. This CDR3 spans 13 amino acids. The DNA of the CDR3 is TGTGCCACCAGCAGAGGACTAGAAGAGACCCAGTACTTC. As protein: CATSRGLEETQYF.

This clonotype was picked up a small number of times. The chain carries TRBV7-9 and TRBJ1-2, with D perhaps TRBD1 (6 bases). CDR3 length: 14 residues. Germline V gene lookup returns CDR1 SEHNR and CDR2 FQNEAQ (reference sequence). V was trimmed by 4 bases and J by 4 bases, leaving 13 bases between them. CDR3 DNA sequence: TGTGCCAGCAGCTGGAAGGACAGCAGCTATGGCTACACCTTC. Its protein product is CASSWKDSSYGYTF.